The TCR beta chain described here comes from a study of identical twins. The cDNA had a unique molecular identifier and a template-switch universal primer site. TCRdb fed the 5' RACE reads into MiXCR, producing one record per CDR3 protein. The table lists some 1,700,000 distinct CDR3 sequences, more than 30% of them singletons. Healthy Caucasians, and only they, were the donors. Overall study results and limits: The study based its conclusions on cross-sectional statistical analysis and did not follow the same donors. With monozygotic twins, out-of-frame TCR alpha sharing exceeded what models estimated.

The germline V gene encodes CDR1 DFQATT and CDR2 SNEGSKA (reference sequence). The CDR3 is made up of 14 amino acids. This clonotype was seen a single time. The antigen is undetermined. One junction end disagrees with the germline gene, perhaps due to a read error. This clonotype was obtained from a newborn girl in good health. Sequencing was carried out using cord blood. V usage is TRBV20-1 and J usage is TRBJ2-3; D is undetermined. The CDR3 nucleotides are TGCTGTGCTGCCCCCGGGCACAGCACAGATACGCAGTATTTT. It is translated as CCAAPGHSTDTQYF.